This T cell receptor beta chain was documented in a study of T-cell memory formation after mild COVID-19. Details on this clonotype: This CDR3 fails to terminate in the conserved phenylalanine or tryptophan, so it likely reflects a read error.

5'RACE primed from the constant segment yielded TCR alpha and TCR beta cDNA libraries bearing sample barcodes and UMIs. A single record per CDR3 protein comes from TCRdb applying MiXCR to the 5' RACE reads. The table has about 170,000 distinct CDR3 sequences, about an eighth seen once. With 0 bases removed from V and 0 bases from J, the gap between germline ends came to 9 bases. Germline CDR1 and CDR2: SGHTA and FQGNSA. The CDR3 length is 17 residues. Sequencing was carried out using PBMCs or a T cell subset sorted from them (not recorded which). The chain links TRBV7-2 to TRBJ2-6, with unresolved D. The sequence came from a man younger than 35 who had mild COVID-19 (a few samples of this study predate the infection). Cell type and time point are not known. The CDR3 DNA sequence: TGTGCCAGCAGCTTAGCGCCGGTCGGCTCTGGGGCCAACGTCCTGACTCTC. The encoded protein is CASSLAPVGSGANVLTL.